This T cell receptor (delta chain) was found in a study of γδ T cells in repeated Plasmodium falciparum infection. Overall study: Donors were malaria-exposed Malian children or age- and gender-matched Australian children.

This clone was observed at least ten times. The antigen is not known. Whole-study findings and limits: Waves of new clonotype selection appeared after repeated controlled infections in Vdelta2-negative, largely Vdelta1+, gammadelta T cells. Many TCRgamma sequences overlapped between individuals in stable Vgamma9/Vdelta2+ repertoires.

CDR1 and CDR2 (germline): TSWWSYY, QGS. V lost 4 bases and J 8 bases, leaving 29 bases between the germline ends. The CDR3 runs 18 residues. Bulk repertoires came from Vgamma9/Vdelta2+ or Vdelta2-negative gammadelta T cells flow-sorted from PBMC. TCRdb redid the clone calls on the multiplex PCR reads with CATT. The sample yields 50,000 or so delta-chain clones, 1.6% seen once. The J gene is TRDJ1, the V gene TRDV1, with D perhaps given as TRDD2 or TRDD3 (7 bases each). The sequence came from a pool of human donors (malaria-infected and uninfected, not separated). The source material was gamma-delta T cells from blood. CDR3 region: CALGVFLKGIQTKHKLIF. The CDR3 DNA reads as TGTGCTCTTGGGGTCTTCCTAAAAGGGATACAAACGAAGCACAAACTCATCTTT.